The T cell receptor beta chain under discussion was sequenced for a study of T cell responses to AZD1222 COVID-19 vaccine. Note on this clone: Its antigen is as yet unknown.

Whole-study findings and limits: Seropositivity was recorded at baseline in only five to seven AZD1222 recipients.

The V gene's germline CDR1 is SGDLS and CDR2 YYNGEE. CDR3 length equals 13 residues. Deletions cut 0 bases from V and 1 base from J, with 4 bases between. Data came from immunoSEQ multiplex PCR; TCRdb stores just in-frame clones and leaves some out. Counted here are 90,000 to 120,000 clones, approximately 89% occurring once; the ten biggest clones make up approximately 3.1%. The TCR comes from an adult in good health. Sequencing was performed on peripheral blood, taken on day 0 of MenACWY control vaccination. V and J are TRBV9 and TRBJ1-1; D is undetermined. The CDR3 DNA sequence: TGTGCCAGCAGCGTAGCCGGGAACACTGAAGCTTTCTTT. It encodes CASSVAGNTEAFF.